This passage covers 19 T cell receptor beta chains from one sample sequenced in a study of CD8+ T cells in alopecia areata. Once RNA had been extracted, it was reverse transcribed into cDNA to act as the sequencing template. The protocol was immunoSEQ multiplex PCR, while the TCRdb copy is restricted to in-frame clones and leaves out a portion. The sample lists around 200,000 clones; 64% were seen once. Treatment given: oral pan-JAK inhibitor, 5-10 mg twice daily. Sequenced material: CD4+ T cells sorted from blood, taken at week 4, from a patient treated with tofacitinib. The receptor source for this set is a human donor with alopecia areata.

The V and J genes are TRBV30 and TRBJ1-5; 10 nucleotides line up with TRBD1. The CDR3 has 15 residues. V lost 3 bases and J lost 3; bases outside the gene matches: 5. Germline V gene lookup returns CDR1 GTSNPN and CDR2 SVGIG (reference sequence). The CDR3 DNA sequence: TGTGCCTGGAGCGAGGGACAGGGGAACAATCAGCCCCAGCATTTT. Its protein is CAWSEGQGNNQPQHF.

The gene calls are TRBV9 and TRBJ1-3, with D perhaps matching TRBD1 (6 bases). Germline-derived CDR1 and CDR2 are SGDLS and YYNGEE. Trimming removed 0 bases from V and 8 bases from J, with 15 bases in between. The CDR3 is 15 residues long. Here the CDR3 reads CASSVDGGQRHTIYF. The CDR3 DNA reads TGTGCCAGCAGCGTAGACGGGGGCCAGAGACACACCATATATTTT.

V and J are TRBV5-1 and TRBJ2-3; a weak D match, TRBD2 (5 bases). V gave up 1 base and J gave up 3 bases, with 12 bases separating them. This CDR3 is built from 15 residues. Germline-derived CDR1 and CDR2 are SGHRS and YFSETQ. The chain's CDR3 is CASSLLGVGTDTQYF. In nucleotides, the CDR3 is TGCGCCAGCAGCTTGTTGGGAGTAGGGACAGATACGCAGTATTTT.

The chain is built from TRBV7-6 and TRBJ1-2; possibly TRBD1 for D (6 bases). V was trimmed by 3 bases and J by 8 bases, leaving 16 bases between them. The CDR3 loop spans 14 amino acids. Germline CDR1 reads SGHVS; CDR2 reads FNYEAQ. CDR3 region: CASSFNQGSTGYTF. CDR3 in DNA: TGTGCCAGCAGCTTTAATCAGGGGAGTACAGGCTACACCTTC. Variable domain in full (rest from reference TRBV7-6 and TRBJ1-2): GAGVSQSPRYKVTKRGQDVALRCDPISGHVSLYWYRQALGQGPEFLTYFNYEAQQDKSGLPNDRFSAERPEGSISTLTIQRTEQRDSAMYRCASSFNQGSTGYTFGSGTRLTVV.

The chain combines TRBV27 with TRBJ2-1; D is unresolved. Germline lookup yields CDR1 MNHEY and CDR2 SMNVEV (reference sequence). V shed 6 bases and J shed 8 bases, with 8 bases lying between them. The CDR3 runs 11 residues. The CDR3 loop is CASSWSHEQFF. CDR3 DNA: TGTGCCAGCAGCTGGAGCCATGAGCAGTTCTTC.

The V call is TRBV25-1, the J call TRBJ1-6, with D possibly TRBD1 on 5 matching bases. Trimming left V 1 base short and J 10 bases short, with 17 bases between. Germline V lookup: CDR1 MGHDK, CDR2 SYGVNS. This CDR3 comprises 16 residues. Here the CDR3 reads CASSEWGRGIGSPLHF. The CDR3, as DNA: TGTGCCAGCAGTGAATGGGGGAGGGGTATTGGCTCACCCCTCCACTTT.

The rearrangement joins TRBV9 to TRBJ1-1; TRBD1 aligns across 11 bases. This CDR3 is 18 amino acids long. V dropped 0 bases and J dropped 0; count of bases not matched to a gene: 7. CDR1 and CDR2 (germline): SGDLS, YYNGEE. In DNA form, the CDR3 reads TGTGCCAGCAGCGTAGTCCCGGGACAGGGGGAGTTGAACACTGAAGCTTTCTTT. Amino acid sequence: CASSVVPGQGELNTEAFF.

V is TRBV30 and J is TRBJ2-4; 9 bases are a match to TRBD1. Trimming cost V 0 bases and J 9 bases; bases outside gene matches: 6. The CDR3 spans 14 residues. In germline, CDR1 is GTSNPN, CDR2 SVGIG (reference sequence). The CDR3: CAWSVLLGQGIQYF. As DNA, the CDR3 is TGTGCCTGGAGTGTACTGCTGGGACAGGGCATTCAGTACTTC.

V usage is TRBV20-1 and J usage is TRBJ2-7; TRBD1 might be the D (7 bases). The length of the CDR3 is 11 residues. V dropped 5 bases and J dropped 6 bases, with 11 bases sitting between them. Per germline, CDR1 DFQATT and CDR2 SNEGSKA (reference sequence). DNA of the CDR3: TGCAGTGCTGGGGGGACAGCCGAGCAGTACTTC. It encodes CSAGGTAEQYF.

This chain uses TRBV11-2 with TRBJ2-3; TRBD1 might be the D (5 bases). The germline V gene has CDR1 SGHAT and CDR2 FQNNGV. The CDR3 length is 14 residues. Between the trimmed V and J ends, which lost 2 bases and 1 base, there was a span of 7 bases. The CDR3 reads CASSLTGGTDTQYF. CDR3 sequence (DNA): TGTGCCAGCAGCTTAACAGGCGGCACAGATACGCAGTATTTT.

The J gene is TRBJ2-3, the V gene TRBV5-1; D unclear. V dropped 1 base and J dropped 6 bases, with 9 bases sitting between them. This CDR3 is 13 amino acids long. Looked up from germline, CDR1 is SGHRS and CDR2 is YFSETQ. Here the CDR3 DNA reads TGCGCCAGCAGCTTGTGGCAGGCGGATACGCAGTATTTT. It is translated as CASSLWQADTQYF.

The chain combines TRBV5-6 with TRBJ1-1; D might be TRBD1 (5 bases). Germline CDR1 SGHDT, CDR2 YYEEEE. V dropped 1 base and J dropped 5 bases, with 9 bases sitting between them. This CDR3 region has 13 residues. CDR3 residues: CASSLYGGTEAFF. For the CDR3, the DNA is TGTGCCAGCAGCTTGTACGGGGGAACTGAAGCTTTCTTT.

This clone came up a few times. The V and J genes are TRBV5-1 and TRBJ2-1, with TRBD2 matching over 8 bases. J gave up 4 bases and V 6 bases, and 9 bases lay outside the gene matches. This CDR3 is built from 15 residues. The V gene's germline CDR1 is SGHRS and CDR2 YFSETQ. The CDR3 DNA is TGCGCCAGCACCGACGGGACTAGTCAATACAATGAGCAGTTCTTC. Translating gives CASTDGTSQYNEQFF.

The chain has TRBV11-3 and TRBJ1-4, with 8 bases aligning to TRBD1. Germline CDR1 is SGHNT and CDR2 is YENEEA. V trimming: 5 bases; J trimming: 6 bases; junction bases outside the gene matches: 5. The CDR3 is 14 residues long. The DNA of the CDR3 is TGTGCCAGCAGCCCTCAGGGGGCTTATGAAAAACTGTTTTTT. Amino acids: CASSPQGAYEKLFF. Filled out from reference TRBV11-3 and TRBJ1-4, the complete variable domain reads EAGVVQSPRYKIIEKKQPVAFWCNPISGHNTLYWYLQNLGQGPELLIRYENEEAVDDSQLPKDRFSAERLKGVDSTLKIQPAELGDSAVYLCASSPQGAYEKLFFGSGTQLSVL.

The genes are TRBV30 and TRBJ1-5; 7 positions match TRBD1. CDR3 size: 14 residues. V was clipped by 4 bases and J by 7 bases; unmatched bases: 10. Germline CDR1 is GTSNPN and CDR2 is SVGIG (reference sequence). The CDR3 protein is CAWNFPGGKQPQHF. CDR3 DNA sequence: TGTGCCTGGAATTTCCCAGGGGGAAAACAGCCCCAGCATTTT. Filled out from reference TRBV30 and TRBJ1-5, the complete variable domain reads SQTIHQWPATLVQPVGSPLSLECTVEGTSNPNLYWYRQAAGRGLQLLFYSVGIGQISSEVPQNLSASRPQDRQFILSSKKLLLSDSGFYLCAWNFPGGKQPQHFGDGTRLSIL.

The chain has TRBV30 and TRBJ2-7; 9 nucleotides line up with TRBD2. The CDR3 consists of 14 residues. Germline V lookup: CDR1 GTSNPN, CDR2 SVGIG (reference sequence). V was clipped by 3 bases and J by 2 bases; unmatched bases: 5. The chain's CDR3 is CAWSAGGHTYEQYF. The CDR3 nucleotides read TGTGCCTGGAGCGCGGGGGGGCATACCTACGAGCAGTACTTC.

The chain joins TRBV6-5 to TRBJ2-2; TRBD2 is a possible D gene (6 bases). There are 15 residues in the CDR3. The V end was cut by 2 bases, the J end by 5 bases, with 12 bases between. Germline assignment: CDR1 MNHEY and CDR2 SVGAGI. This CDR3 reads CASSYRKLATGELFF. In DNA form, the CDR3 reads TGTGCCAGCAGTTACCGTAAACTAGCTACCGGGGAGCTGTTTTTT.

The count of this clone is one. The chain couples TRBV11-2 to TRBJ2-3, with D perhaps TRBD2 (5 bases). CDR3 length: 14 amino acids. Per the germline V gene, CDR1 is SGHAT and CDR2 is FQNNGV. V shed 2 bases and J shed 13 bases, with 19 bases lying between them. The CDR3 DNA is TGTGCCAGCAGCTTATTGTCGCGGCGGGCCAATAAGTATTTT. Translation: CASSLLSRRANKYF.

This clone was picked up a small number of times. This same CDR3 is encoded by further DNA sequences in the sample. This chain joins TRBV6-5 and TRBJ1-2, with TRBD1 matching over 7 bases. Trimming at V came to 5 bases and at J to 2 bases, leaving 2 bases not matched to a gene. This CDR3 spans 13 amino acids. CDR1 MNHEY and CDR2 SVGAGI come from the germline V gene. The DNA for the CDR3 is TGTGCCAGCAGTAGACAGGGAAACTATGGCTACACCTTC. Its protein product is CASSRQGNYGYTF.